The 25 T cell receptor beta chains below come from one sample, sequenced in a study of T cell changes during pregnancy in multiple sclerosis. Using immunoSEQ multiplex PCR, the repertoire was profiled, and TCRdb retains in-frame clones only, with some absent. Of some 50,000 clones in the sample, approximately 95% were seen once. This sample comprised CD8+ T cells from peripheral blood mononuclear cells, obtained in the first trimester of pregnancy. The receptors originated from a female donor with multiple sclerosis, enrolled in a pregnancy study.

This chain connects TRBV28 to TRBJ2-2; no clear D. The V gene's germline CDR1 is MDHEN and CDR2 SYDVKM. V lost 1 base to trimming and J lost 8 bases, with 5 bases between them. The length of the CDR3 is 12 residues. This CDR3 is CASSLSGGELFF. Written as DNA, the CDR3 is TGTGCCAGCAGTTTATCGGGTGGGGAGCTGTTTTTT. The entire variable domain, with the rest obtained from reference TRBV28 and TRBJ2-2, is as follows: DVKVTQSSRYLVKRTGEKVFLECVQDMDHENMFWYRQDPGLGLRLIYFSYDVKMKEKGDIPEGYSVSREKKERFSLILESASTNQTSMYLCASSLSGGELFFGEGSRLTVL.

CDR3 residues: CASSLVPGQSKDTQYF. CDR3 DNA sequence: TGCGCCAGCAGCTTGGTTCCCGGACAGTCCAAAGATACGCAGTATTTT. The rearrangement joins TRBV5-1 to TRBJ2-3; tentatively, D is TRBD1 (6 bases). Germline V gene lookup returns CDR1 SGHRS and CDR2 YFSETQ. The V gene lost 0 bases and the J gene lost 5 bases, with 16 bases spanning the gap. This CDR3 spans 16 amino acids.

This chain joins TRBV30 and TRBJ2-2; D gene ambiguous. The CDR3 is 15 amino acids. Trimming took 0 bases from V and 3 from J, leaving 11 bases between them. Germline CDR1 GTSNPN, CDR2 SVGIG (reference sequence). The CDR3 region has the DNA TGTGCCTGGAGTGTACCACAGTCGGACACCGGGGAGCTGTTTTTT. Translation gives CAWSVPQSDTGELFF.

The chain recombines TRBV4-1 with TRBJ1-1; perhaps TRBD1 as D (5 bases). The V and J ends lost 4 bases and 2 bases respectively, with 11 bases between them. The germline CDR1 and CDR2 sequences are MGHRA and YSYEKL. This CDR3 contains 14 residues. The CDR3 region has the DNA TGCGCCAGCAGCCCCAAGGACACCAACACTGAAGCTTTCTTT. Amino acid sequence: CASSPKDTNTEAFF.

This clone was observed a handful of times. The chain couples TRBV4-3 to TRBJ1-1; the D gene is possibly TRBD1 (6 bases). V lost 3 bases and J lost 0, with 14 bases in between. Germline values: CDR1 LGHNA, CDR2 YSLEER. The CDR3 has 16 residues. CDR3 sequence (DNA): TGCGCCAGCAGCCAGATCCCGGACAGTCTGAACACTGAAGCTTTCTTT. Its protein is CASSQIPDSLNTEAFF.

The V and J genes are TRBV25-1 and TRBJ1-6; D perhaps matches TRBD1 (5 bases). V was trimmed by 1 base and J by 7 bases, leaving 5 bases between them. CDR1 is MGHDK and CDR2 is SYGVNS in the germline V gene. The CDR3 has 13 residues. CDR3 amino acids: CASSESGNSPLHF. The CDR3 DNA reads TGTGCCAGCAGTGAATCAGGGAATTCACCCCTCCACTTT.

The chain is built from TRBV9 and TRBJ2-5, with D tentatively TRBD1 (6 bases). The CDR3 covers 17 residues. From germline, CDR1 is SGDLS and CDR2 YYNGEE. V lost 0 bases and J lost 2, with 17 bases in between. The chain's CDR3 is CASSVAIGHREQETQYF. In DNA form, the CDR3 reads TGTGCCAGCAGCGTAGCCATTGGTCACAGGGAGCAAGAGACCCAGTACTTC.

The chain uses TRBV2 and TRBJ1-2, with D perhaps TRBD1 (5 bases). V was shortened by 4 bases and J by 2 bases, with 8 bases between the two germline ends. Germline V CDR1 and CDR2: SNHLY, FYNNEI. This CDR3 region has 13 residues. This CDR3 reads CASSVGQNYGYTF. The DNA for the CDR3 is TGTGCCAGCAGTGTGGGGCAGAACTATGGCTACACCTTC.

The chain couples TRBV27 to TRBJ2-1; 10 bases fit TRBD2. Losses at the gene ends were 5 bases for V and 4 bases for J; bases not matched to a gene: 5. CDR3 size: 15 residues. Germline V CDR1 and CDR2: MNHEY, SMNVEV (reference sequence). CDR3 coding DNA: TGTGCCAGCAGTCAGGGGACTAGCGCGTACAATGAGCAGTTCTTC. This sequence encodes CASSQGTSAYNEQFF.

The CDR3 reads CASSVRVSGVSYNEQFF. CDR3 nucleotides: TGTGCCAGCAGCGTAAGGGTCTCGGGAGTATCCTACAATGAGCAGTTCTTC. The J gene is TRBJ2-1, the V gene TRBV9, with D maybe TRBD2 (6 bases). CDR3 length equals 17 residues. The germline V gene has CDR1 SGDLS and CDR2 YYNGEE. V was trimmed by 1 base and J by 1 base, leaving 15 bases between them.

This clone was picked up one time. V and J are TRBV5-1 and TRBJ2-2, with 10 bases that match TRBD2. CDR1 SGHRS and CDR2 YFSETQ come from the germline V gene. The V gene end was trimmed by 2 bases and the J gene end by 4 bases; junction bases not matched to a gene: 2. CDR3 length equals 15 residues. The CDR3 nucleotides read TGCGCCAGCAGCTTTGTAGCGGGAGGCACCGGGGAGCTGTTTTTT. Its translation: CASSFVAGGTGELFF.

The chain links TRBV2 to TRBJ1-2; 7 positions agree with TRBD1. There are 16 residues in the CDR3. Germline V gene sequence: CDR1 SNHLY, CDR2 FYNNEI. Unmatched junction bases numbered 11, after V lost 1 base and J lost 6 bases. The chain's CDR3 is CASSEGWDSLDHGYTF. Written as DNA, the CDR3 is TGTGCCAGCAGTGAAGGCTGGGACAGCCTAGACCATGGCTACACCTTC.

The genes are TRBV6-1 and TRBJ2-7; TRBD1 matches at 8 bases. J gave up 7 bases and V 6 bases, and 11 bases lay outside the gene matches. The CDR3 is made up of 14 amino acids. Germline lookup yields CDR1 MNHNS and CDR2 SASEGT. CDR3 loop: CASSLHQGAVEQYF. Here the CDR3 DNA reads TGTGCCAGCAGCCTCCATCAGGGGGCTGTGGAGCAGTACTTC.

This clone has just one count. The rearrangement joins TRBV29-1 to TRBJ2-7; weak D call: TRBD2 (5 bases). The CDR3 sequence is 12 residues long. V gave up 7 bases and J gave up 1 base, with 11 bases separating them. The germline V gene has CDR1 SQVTM and CDR2 ANQGSEA. The CDR3 reads CSAAGLSYEQYF. The CDR3 DNA follows: TGCAGCGCCGCGGGTCTATCCTACGAGCAGTACTTC.

V is TRBV15 and J is TRBJ2-1; a weak D match, TRBD2 (5 bases). Germline loops: CDR1 LNHNV, CDR2 YYDKDF (reference sequence). The CDR3 contains 14 residues. V was trimmed by 1 base and J by 7 bases, leaving 11 bases between them. CDR3: CATSRAITRNEQFF. In nucleotides, the CDR3 is TGTGCCACCAGCAGAGCTATTACTAGGAATGAGCAGTTCTTC.

The chain combines TRBV28 with TRBJ2-7; weak D call: TRBD2 (5 bases). The CDR3 has 14 residues. Germline V lookup: CDR1 MDHEN, CDR2 SYDVKM. The V end was cut by 5 bases, the J end by 7 bases, with 18 bases between. The DNA of the CDR3 is TGTGCCAGCAGTGTCTCCGGGGTTCTTGTGGAGCAGTACTTC. Encoded protein: CASSVSGVLVEQYF.

Written as DNA, the CDR3 is TGTGCCTGGAGCGGGGGGGCGACCGGGGAGCTGTTTTTT. Residues: CAWSGGATGELFF. The chain couples TRBV30 to TRBJ2-2; TRBD2 aligns across 8 bases. The CDR3 spans 13 residues. Trimming took 3 bases from V and 5 from J; bases not matched to a gene: 2. Germline CDR1 GTSNPN, CDR2 SVGIG (reference sequence).

This rearrangement joins TRBV19 to TRBJ1-2; no clear D. CDR3 length: 15 amino acids. Germline CDR1 reads LNHDA; CDR2 reads SQIVND (reference sequence). Trimming stripped 5 bases from V and 2 bases from J, with 15 bases between. CDR3 amino acids: CASSSDSTANYGYTF. CDR3 in DNA: TGTGCCAGTAGTTCCGACTCAACGGCGAACTATGGCTACACCTTC.

The chain is built from TRBV29-1 and TRBJ2-1; 13 nucleotides align to TRBD2. There are 13 residues in the CDR3. V shed 7 bases, J shed 8 bases, and the junction held 5 bases outside the gene matches. Germline assignment: CDR1 SQVTM and CDR2 ANQGSEA. The CDR3 bases are TGCAGCGCCGGACTAGCGGGAGTTCATGAGCAGTTCTTC. Amino acid sequence: CSAGLAGVHEQFF.

The DNA for the CDR3 is TGCGCCAGCAGCTCCCTGGTGGGGACAGGGGGTTACGAGCAGTACTTC. It encodes CASSSLVGTGGYEQYF. The chain combines TRBV5-1 with TRBJ2-7, with 11 bases identical to TRBD1. CDR3 size: 16 residues. The germline gives CDR1 SGHRS, CDR2 YFSETQ. The V gene end was trimmed by 3 bases and the J gene end by 4 bases; junction bases not matched to a gene: 9.

This chain links TRBV10-3 with TRBJ1-4; 10 nucleotides match TRBD1. After removal of 4 bases from V and 1 base from J, the junction contained 9 bases not matched to a gene. The CDR3 runs 18 residues. Germline assignment: CDR1 ENHRY and CDR2 SYGVKD. CDR3 coding DNA: TGTGCCATCAGTGGCTGGGACAGGGGAGGTGGAACTAATGAAAAACTGTTTTTT. Translated: CAISGWDRGGGTNEKLFF.

J is TRBJ1-1 and V is TRBV30; TRBD1 aligns across 7 bases. The CDR3 loop spans 12 amino acids. The ends lost 3 bases at V and 7 bases at J; junction bases unmatched: 5. Looked up from germline, CDR1 is GTSNPN and CDR2 is SVGIG (reference sequence). This chain's CDR3 is CAWSPGTDEAFF. CDR3 sequence (DNA): TGTGCCTGGAGCCCCGGGACAGATGAAGCTTTCTTT.

The gene calls are TRBV5-6 and TRBJ2-1, with TRBD2 identical over 10 bases. The germline V gene has CDR1 SGHDT and CDR2 YYEEEE. The CDR3 consists of 12 residues. V dropped 4 bases and J dropped 14; count of bases not matched to a gene: 6. This CDR3 reads CASSVSSGSEFF. For the CDR3, the DNA is TGTGCCAGCAGCGTCTCTAGCGGGAGCGAGTTCTTC. Full variable domain (outside the CDR3, taken from reference TRBV5-6 and TRBJ2-1): DAGVTQSPTHLIKTRGQQVTLRCSPKSGHDTVSWYQQALGQGPQFIFQYYEEEERQRGNFPDRFSGHQFPNYSSELNVNALLLGDSALYLCASSVSSGSEFFGPGTRLTVL.

The V call is TRBV7-9, the J call TRBJ2-3; D might be TRBD2 (6 bases). Germline V gene lookup returns CDR1 SEHNR and CDR2 FQNEAQ (reference sequence). The CDR3 spans 13 residues. V shed 5 bases and J shed 4 bases, with 10 bases lying between them. Here the CDR3 DNA reads TGTGCCAGCAGCCACCCTAGCGCAGATACGCAGTATTTT. This sequence encodes CASSHPSADTQYF.

The CDR3 spells CASSINRDEQFF. The CDR3 bases are TGTGCCAGCAGCATTAACAGGGATGAGCAGTTCTTC. This chain uses TRBV13 with TRBJ2-1, with D perhaps TRBD1 (6 bases). The V gene lost 5 bases and the J gene lost 8 bases, with 10 bases spanning the gap. CDR3 length: 12 residues. CDR1 PRHDT and CDR2 FYEKMQ come from the germline V gene (reference sequence).